This entry is about one TCR beta chain. Its antigen is undetermined. The source of the sample is a study of post-analysis software for immune sequencing data. Study as a whole: Relapsing-remitting, secondary progressive and progressive-relapsing courses of multiple sclerosis were included. Study-level points and caveats: The authors found that F measure strongly co-clustered same-batch samples. Controls had lower frequencies than patients of roughly five TRBV segments, which included TRBV5-6, TRBV5-1 and TRBV20-1. There was significantly lower normalized Chao1 diversity in multiple sclerosis patients than in controls.

Presence of unique molecular identifiers characterized the TCR beta cDNA libraries. The T cell input of roughly 0.95 to 11 million gave about half a million cDNA molecules. TCRdb itself ran the PCR reads through MiXCR, one entry per CDR3 protein. The data show roughly 410,000 distinct CDR3 sequences, less than 40% seen once. Trimming took off 5 bases at V and 4 bases at J, with 15 bases between the two ends. The CDR3 extends over 15 amino acids. The TCR originated in a girl aged 5-17 years with multiple sclerosis. The chain combines TRBV12-3 or TRBV12-4 with TRBJ2-1; D not certain. Material: blood. CDR3 nucleotide sequence: TGTGCCAGCAGTCCCCGGGCAGCCCTGTACAATGAGCAGTTCTTC. Its translation: CASSPRAALYNEQFF.